This TCR beta chain was captured by sequencing in a study of cytomegalovirus exposure and HLA in healthy donors. A single count supports this clone. V shed 4 bases and J shed 5 bases, with 11 bases lying between them. CDR1 and CDR2 (germline): SGHDN, FVKESK. The CDR3 covers 13 residues. 60 Vbeta and 13 Jbeta primers were used in PCR. The table came from immunoSEQ multiplex PCR; TCRdb's copy has only in-frame clones and leaves some out. The sample shows 80,000 or so clones, around 58% of them seen only once. The receptor's source is a young man in good health and CMV-seropositive. V and J are TRBV14 and TRBJ2-5; D unresolved. Sequenced input: PBMCs. DNA of the CDR3: TGTGCCAGCAGCCCTGGGCCGTATGAGACCCAGTACTTC. Translating it yields CASSPGPYETQYF.